This T cell receptor beta chain was sequenced in a study of PD-1 blockade in classical Hodgkin lymphoma. Study outcomes and limitations: Baseline diversity in complete responders resembled that of newly diagnosed patients. Relapsed/refractory patients reportedly had lower baseline diversity than newly diagnosed patients.

Profiling relied on immunoSEQ multiplex PCR, and the TCRdb table lists in-frame clones only, not all of them. The sample carries around 20,000 clones, approximately 78% recorded once. Comment on this clone: Its antigen is undetermined.

Brentuximab vedotin exposure varied among the patients, all of whom had relapsed after autologous stem cell transplantation. Best responses were complete response, partial response or progressive disease. Looked up from germline, CDR1 is SNHLY and CDR2 is FYNNEI. Trimming stripped 1 base from V and 10 bases from J, with 13 bases between. This CDR3 comprises 14 residues. The chain recombines TRBV2 with TRBJ1-4; D is possibly TRBD1 (5 bases). Material: peripheral blood mononuclear cells (PBMCs), obtained before the second cycle of nivolumab. This clonotype originated in a human donor with classical Hodgkin lymphoma. The CDR3 DNA reads as TGTGCCAGCAGTGAAGGGCAGGGAGAGGGAAAACTGTTTTTT. Its translation is CASSEGQGEGKLFF. The full variable domain, with the rest looked up from reference TRBV2 and TRBJ1-4, is EPEVTQTPSHQVTQMGQEVILRCVPISNHLYFYWYRQILGQKVEFLVSFYNNEISEKSEIFDDQFSVERPDGSNFTLKIRSTKLEDSAMYFCASSEGQGEGKLFFGSGTQLSVL.